This T cell receptor (beta chain) is from a study of CD4 T cells in relation to SARS-CoV-2 and coronaviruses. Study details: The restricting HLA molecule for shared crossreactive spike epitopes was mapped.

To note about this clone: Its specificity is not known.

Naive and memory CD4+ T cells were cultured with CEF, then survey-sequenced. Produced via immunoSEQ multiplex PCR; TCRdb's table is partial and in-frame only. Altogether about 41,000 clones are present, 82% being singletons, with the ten largest covering 4.5% to 5%. The sample consisted of naive CD4+ T cells from PBMCs, cultured in vitro. Subset of the sample: naive CD4+ T cells isolated by negative enrichment. The source is an adult with COVID-19.

The CDR3 DNA reads TGTGCCAGCAGCCAAGATTCACCCCTCCACTTT. It encodes CASSQDSPLHF. J is TRBJ1-6 and V is TRBV3-1 (or the pseudogene TRBV3-2); D unclear. Germline assignment: CDR1 LGHDT and CDR2 YNNKEL (reference sequence). The CDR3 contains 11 residues. Trimming took 0 bases from V and 9 from J, leaving 0 bases between them.